Listed here is a single T cell receptor beta chain. Study processing details: Amplified reference gene primers provided the basis for estimating nucleated cell counts. Profiled with immunoSEQ multiplex PCR; TCRdb holds only in-frame clones, not every one. The V and J calls and clone size are taken from that table; D and trimming were inferred from the DNA. The sample consists of a few hundred thousand clones, around 91% of them appearing once. Germline lookup yields CDR1 WSHSY and CDR2 SAAADI. Trimming left V 10 bases short and J 4 bases short, with 14 bases between. CDR3 length: 13 residues. This sample was taken from a study of blood T cell repertoires in COVID-19.

The rearrangement joins TRBV10-2 to TRBJ1-3; no clear D gene. This TCR came from a man aged 18-30 years who had recovered from COVID-19. The sequenced sample consisted of PBMCs or T cells enriched from blood (not recorded which). The CDR3 bases are TGCGCCACCACGATCGGAGTGGGAAACACCATATATTTT. It yields the protein CATTIGVGNTIYF.